This T cell receptor (beta chain) emerged from a study of T cell repertoires in cytomegalovirus infection. Overall study context: Evidence of both CMV infection and a matching HLA type came from public TCR beta signatures.

Trimming removed 5 bases from V and 1 base from J; junction bases left unmatched: 7. The CDR3 contains 14 residues. Germline values: CDR1 DFQATT, CDR2 SNEGSKA (reference sequence). This clonotype turned up a few times. TCRdb reprocessed the reads via MiXCR and lists one record per CDR3 protein. The sample records 250,000 to 300,000 distinct CDR3 sequences, about 26% being singletons. This receptor was obtained from a human donor in good health (CMV status not recorded). Some clones in this sample may be carry-over from other donors' samples. The chain recombines TRBV20-1 with TRBJ2-5; TRBD2 aligns across 7 bases. What was sequenced was PBMCs. The DNA of the CDR3 is TGCAGTGCTTCCCAGACTAGCCTCCAAGAGACCCAGTACTTC. Protein sequence: CSASQTSLQETQYF.